This note documents a single T cell receptor beta chain sequence. Per the germline V gene, CDR1 is SNHLY and CDR2 is FYNNEI. The CDR3 loop spans 15 amino acids. J lost 3 bases, V lost 4 bases, and 6 bases had no gene match. The sample is drawn from a study of cytomegalovirus exposure and HLA in healthy donors. The PCR contained 60 Vbeta and 13 Jbeta primers. Method: immunoSEQ multiplex PCR; TCRdb's copy keeps in-frame clones and lacks some. The sample shows about 190,000 clones, 81% of them seen only once. Sequenced: PBMCs. The clonotype was recovered from a man younger than 35 in good health and CMV-seronegative. The chain recombines TRBV2 with TRBJ1-1; TRBD1 aligns across 9 bases. The CDR3: CASSGDRGADTEAFF. The CDR3 DNA sequence: TGTGCCAGCAGTGGAGACAGGGGGGCGGACACTGAAGCTTTCTTT.